This T cell receptor beta chain comes out of a study of a mutant IDH1 vaccine in newly diagnosed glioma. On this clone itself: Its antigen is as yet unknown. This sample includes further DNA sequences coding for the same CDR3.

CDR3 length: 11 amino acids. Germline V gene sequence: CDR1 MDHEN, CDR2 SYDVKM. V lost 2 bases, J lost 6 bases, and 3 bases lay in between. The sample's time point: week 47, end of study. It was 300 ug of mutant IDH1 20-mer peptide that made up each vaccine dose, given with topical imiquimod. The table came from immunoSEQ multiplex PCR; TCRdb's copy has only in-frame clones and leaves some out. The data contain 45,000 to 55,000 clones, 70% to 85% of them seen just once; the ten biggest clones take up 3.5% to 5.5%. The source of this sequence is a woman aged 25 to 45 with glioma. Some clones in this sample may be carry-over from other donors' samples. This material consisted of PBMCs, taken from a glioma patient whose treatment included an IDH1 peptide vaccine. The J gene is TRBJ2-3, the V gene TRBV28; D not resolved. The CDR3 nucleotides read TGTGCCAGCAGTTTAACGGATACGCAGTATTTT. Translated, it gives CASSLTDTQYF.